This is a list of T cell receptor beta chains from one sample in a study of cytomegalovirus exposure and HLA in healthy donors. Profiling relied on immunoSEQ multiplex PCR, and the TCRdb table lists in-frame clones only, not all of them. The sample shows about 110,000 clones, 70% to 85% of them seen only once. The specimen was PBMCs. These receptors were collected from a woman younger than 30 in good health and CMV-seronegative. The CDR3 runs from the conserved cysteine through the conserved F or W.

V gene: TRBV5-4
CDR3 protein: CASSFTSAGETQYF

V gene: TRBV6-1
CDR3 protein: CASRGDRASNQPQHF

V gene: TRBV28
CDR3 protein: CASSFGGVVTDTQYF

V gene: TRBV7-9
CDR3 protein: CASSPGIGYTF

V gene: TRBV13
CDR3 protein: CASSYLRVTEAFF

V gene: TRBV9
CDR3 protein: CASSPYNRGETQYF

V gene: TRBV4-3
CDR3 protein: CASSQDMAGGEKLFF

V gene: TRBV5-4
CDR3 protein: CASSPPDRGRLRSETQYF

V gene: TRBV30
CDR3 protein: CAWSSRANTEAFF

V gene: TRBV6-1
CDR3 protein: CASLPQDPSLTEAFF

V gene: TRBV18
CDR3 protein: CASSQTVDRTEAFF

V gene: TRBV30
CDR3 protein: CAWSGGQGASFGGYTF

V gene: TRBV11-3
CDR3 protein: CASSLDLGLAGRETQYF

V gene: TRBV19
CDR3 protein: CASSVTGMTDTQYF

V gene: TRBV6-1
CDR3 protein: CASSPQTGITEDFF

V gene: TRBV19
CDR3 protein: CASIRGSGANVLTF

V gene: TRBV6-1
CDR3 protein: CASSFSSGNTIYF

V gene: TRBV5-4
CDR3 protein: CASSLAGGDTEAFF

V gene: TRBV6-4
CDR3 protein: CASSTSGGSDTQYF

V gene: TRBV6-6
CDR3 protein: CASSQTGGGNQPQHF

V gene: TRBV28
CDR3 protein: CASSYPLAERSYEQYF

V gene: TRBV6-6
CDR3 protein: CASWGAADYGYTF

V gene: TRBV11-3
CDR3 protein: CASSLDLRQGAKGYTF

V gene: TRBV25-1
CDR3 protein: CASSEKMLGTGKGYTF

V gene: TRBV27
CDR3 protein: CASSRTGYSNQPQHF

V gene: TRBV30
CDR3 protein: CAGGQGGYGYTF

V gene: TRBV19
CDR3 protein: CASSWDRDLGNEQFF

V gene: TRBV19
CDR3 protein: CASSSGQGGNTEAFF

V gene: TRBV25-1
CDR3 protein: CASSVASPPGELFF

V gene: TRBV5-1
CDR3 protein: CASSLSLGATGELFF

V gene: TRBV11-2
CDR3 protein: CASSLGPTGSETQYF

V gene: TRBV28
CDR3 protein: CASSLSQGQQFF

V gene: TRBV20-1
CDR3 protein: CSGDLNNEQFF

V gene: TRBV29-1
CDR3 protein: CSPRLVGRTDTQYF

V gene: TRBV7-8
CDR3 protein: CASSLGPRTGKFYEQYF

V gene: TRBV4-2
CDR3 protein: CASSEPGGGEQFF

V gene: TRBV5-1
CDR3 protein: CASSLVASGGRGADTQYF

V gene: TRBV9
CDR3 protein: CANNRQGMDYGYTF

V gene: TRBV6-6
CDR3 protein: CASSWDSSGNTIYF

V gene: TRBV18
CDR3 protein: CASSPPTQGAGANVLTF

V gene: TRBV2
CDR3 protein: CASIDPAGAGETQYF

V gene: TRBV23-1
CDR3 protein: CAILQGNTEAFF

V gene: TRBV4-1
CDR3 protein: CASSQARTGVNTEAFF

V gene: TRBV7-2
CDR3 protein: CASSLTPGQGNYGYTF

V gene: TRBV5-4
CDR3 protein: CASSPGQGPYGYTF

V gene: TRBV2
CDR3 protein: CASRGTGARGTEAFF

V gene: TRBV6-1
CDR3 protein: CASTQGWTQYF

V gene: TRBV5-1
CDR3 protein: CASSLLGQENTEAFF

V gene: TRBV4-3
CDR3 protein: CASSQGLAVYNEQFF

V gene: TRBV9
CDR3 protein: CASSLRLAGVTGELFF

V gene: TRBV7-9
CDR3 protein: CASGLMNTEAFF

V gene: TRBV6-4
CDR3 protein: CASSELPGDGYTF

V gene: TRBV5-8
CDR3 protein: CASSLYRAYEQYF

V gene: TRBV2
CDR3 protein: CASRGASGYTF